What follows are 14 T cell receptor beta chains derived from one specimen sequenced in a study of blood T cells in healthy people across ages. For the second PCR, which ran for roughly 7 to 11 cycles, a sample-barcoded 5' primer and a J-beta primer mix were used. Using its own MiXCR run on the 5' RACE reads, TCRdb lists one record per CDR3 protein. Of over 1,200,000 distinct CDR3 sequences in the sample, approximately 59% were seen once. Sequenced: blood. The source of these receptors is a man aged 18 to 29 in good health.

The rearrangement links TRBV20-1 to TRBJ2-1; TRBD1 is a possible D gene (5 bases). This CDR3 is built from 13 residues. The germline gives CDR1 DFQATT, CDR2 SNEGSKA (reference sequence). V was cut by 6 bases and J by 8 bases, with 17 bases left in between. The CDR3 here is CSAARKGNDEQFF. Written as DNA, the CDR3 is TGCAGTGCAGCCCGTAAGGGGAACGATGAGCAGTTCTTC.

V gene TRBV20-1 combines with J gene TRBJ2-1; 9 bases align to TRBD2. The V segment lost 3 bases and the J segment 12 bases; nucleotides outside the gene matches: 18. CDR3 length equals 16 residues. Germline CDR1 reads DFQATT; CDR2 reads SNEGSKA (reference sequence). The CDR3 DNA reads TGCAGTGCTAGGTATAAGGCTAGCGGGAACCCTTGGGGGCAGTTCTTC. This codes for CSARYKASGNPWGQFF.

This clonotype was detected a few times. The rearrangement uses TRBV7-6 and TRBJ2-5; no clear D. Per germline, CDR1 SGHVS and CDR2 FNYEAQ. CDR3 length equals 13 residues. V was pared by 5 bases and J by 5 bases, with 12 bases between. The CDR3 region has the DNA TGTGCCAGCAGCCCCGCAATGGGGGAGACCCAGTACTTC. Translated: CASSPAMGETQYF.

This chain links TRBV29-1 with TRBJ2-5; D might be TRBD1 or TRBD2, each matching 6 bases. V dropped 6 bases and J dropped 11 bases, with 28 bases sitting between them. There are 15 residues in the CDR3. The germline gives CDR1 SQVTM, CDR2 ANQGSEA. Here the CDR3 DNA reads TGCAGCGTCGCCCGAGGGGCGGAGGGGGTAAATGAGCAGTACTTC. This gives the protein CSVARGAEGVNEQYF.

J is TRBJ2-7 and V is TRBV14; perhaps TRBD2 as D (5 bases). This CDR3 comprises 15 residues. Germline CDR1 and CDR2: SGHDN and FVKESK. Trimming took off 4 bases at V and 7 bases at J, with 20 bases between the two ends. This chain's CDR3 is CASSLGVAGGLEQYF. In nucleotides, the CDR3 is TGTGCCAGCAGCCTAGGCGTGGCCGGAGGTCTGGAGCAGTACTTC.

This clonotype has only a few counts. This chain uses TRBV5-1 with TRBJ2-3; 9 bases align to TRBD2. This CDR3 is built from 16 residues. V shed 1 base, J shed 5 bases, and the junction held 8 bases outside the gene matches. The germline gives CDR1 SGHRS, CDR2 YFSETQ. The DNA for the CDR3 is TGCGCCAGCAGCTTGTGGGCGGGAGGGCCTGAAGATACGCAGTATTTT. Translated, it gives CASSLWAGGPEDTQYF.

The CDR3 loop reads CASSSQTGGATDTQYF. Written as DNA, the CDR3 is TGTGCCAGCAGCTCCCAAACAGGGGGCGCGACAGATACGCAGTATTTT. This chain links TRBV11-2 with TRBJ2-3, with TRBD1 matching over 9 bases. The length of the CDR3 is 16 residues. V lost 4 bases, J lost 3 bases, and 8 bases stayed unmatched. Per germline, CDR1 SGHAT and CDR2 FQNNGV. Filled out from reference TRBV11-2 and TRBJ2-3, the complete variable domain reads EAGVAQSPRYKIIEKRQSVAFWCNPISGHATLYWYQQILGQGPKLLIQFQNNGVVDDSQLPKDRFSAERLKGVDSTLKIQPAKLEDSAVYLCASSSQTGGATDTQYFGPGTRLTVL.

This clonotype was seen more than once but under ten times. The rearrangement joins TRBV29-1 to TRBJ1-1; tentative D call: TRBD1 (6 bases). CDR1 and CDR2 (germline): SQVTM, ANQGSEA. The V end lost 2 bases, the J end lost 6 bases, and 10 bases lay between the germline ends. This CDR3 region has 12 residues. The CDR3 region is CSVEWQGSEAFF. CDR3 in DNA: TGCAGCGTTGAATGGCAGGGGTCTGAAGCTTTCTTT.

This clonotype was recorded a few times. This chain connects TRBV20-1 to TRBJ2-5, with TRBD2 as a possible D gene (5 bases). Looked up from germline, CDR1 is DFQATT and CDR2 is SNEGSKA (reference sequence). Trimming removed 1 base at V and 2 bases at J, with 8 bases between. The CDR3 is 13 amino acids. The CDR3, as DNA: TGCAGTGCTAGAGTTCGGGGTCAAGAGACCCAGTACTTC. It specifies CSARVRGQETQYF.

This clonotype was recorded once. CDR3 residues: CSVELGLAGDQRTDTQYF. The CDR3 nucleotides read TGCAGCGTTGAACTCGGACTAGCGGGGGATCAACGCACAGATACGCAGTATTTT. This chain joins TRBV29-1 and TRBJ2-3; 13 positions agree with TRBD2. This CDR3 is built from 18 residues. The V gene's germline CDR1 is SQVTM and CDR2 ANQGSEA. V was pared by 2 bases and J by 1 base, with 9 bases of the junction left unmatched.

The V gene is TRBV7-2, the J gene TRBJ1-2; possible D gene TRBD1, 5 bases. The CDR3 has 14 amino acids. Trimming cost V 7 bases and J 7 bases, with 19 bases left between them. Germline CDR1 SGHTA, CDR2 FQGNSA. The CDR3 coding sequence is TGTGCCAGCATTCCCCAACCAGGGAACACTGGCTACACCTTC. It yields the protein CASIPQPGNTGYTF.

To note about this clonotype: This could be a read error, since a much larger clone is one nucleotide away. V gene TRBV6-6 combines with J gene TRBJ1-6; 7 bases agree with TRBD1. This CDR3 contains 15 residues. Germline CDR1 MNHNY, CDR2 SVGAGI (reference sequence). For the CDR3, the DNA is TGTGCCGGCAGGATGACCGGGACAGATAGTTCACCCCTCCACTTT. This encodes CAGRMTGTDSSPLHF.

This clonotype was seen a few times. The chain uses TRBV4-2 and TRBJ2-3; D might be TRBD2 (5 bases). Deletions cut 0 bases from V and 6 bases from J, with 13 bases between. Per the germline V gene, CDR1 is LGHNA and CDR2 is YNFKEQ. The CDR3 contains 15 residues. CDR3: CASSQDLEGVDTQYF. CDR3 DNA: TGTGCCAGCAGCCAAGATCTTGAGGGTGTGGATACGCAGTATTTT.

The CDR3 DNA reads TGTGCCAGCAACGCGGGAGGACAAGAGACCCAGTACTTC. This codes for CASNAGGQETQYF. The chain couples TRBV12-3 or TRBV12-4 to TRBJ2-7, with TRBD2 matching over 8 bases. The assigned J gene may be wrong: the sequence end matches TRBJ2-5 better. The CDR3 is made up of 13 amino acids.